Listed here are 13 T cell receptor beta chains from one sample, sequenced in a study of Tregs in tolerant kidney transplant recipients (dated by TCRdb to between 2019 and 2020). No antigen has been assigned to these receptors. The library was generated by the immunoSEQ multiplex PCR assay. TCRdb's version of the immuneACCESS table is confined to in-frame rearrangements and falls short of the full clone set. An unresolved V gene accounts for under half of the shortfall where checked; the remainder is of unknown origin. A total of 1,200 or so clones appear in this sample, just over 45% of them only once. Of the sample, around 24% is held by the ten largest clones. The sequenced sample consisted of Tregs from blood cultured with allogeneic cells. The receptors were gathered from a human donor in good health.

This clone counts as large. The V and J genes are TRBV6-1 and TRBJ2-3; D remains unclear. Germline V gives CDR1 MNHNS, CDR2 SASEGT. Trimming pared 4 bases from V and 5 bases from J, leaving 10 bases between. The CDR3 is 13 residues long. DNA of the CDR3: TGTGCCAGCAGTGGACCAGATAGAGATACGCAGTATTTT. Its translation is CASSGPDRDTQYF.

The rearrangement joins TRBV7-9 to TRBJ2-5; 8 bases fit TRBD2. This CDR3 comprises 16 residues. Looked up from germline, CDR1 is SEHNR and CDR2 is FQNEAQ (reference sequence). J lost 3 bases, V lost 3 bases, and 9 bases had no gene match. CDR3: CASSFRAGVIKETQYF. Written as DNA, the CDR3 is TGTGCCAGCAGCTTCAGAGCGGGGGTGATAAAAGAGACCCAGTACTTC.

This clone ranks as large. V and J are TRBV29-1 and TRBJ2-7; 7 positions match TRBD1. V lost 4 bases, J lost 3 bases, and 9 bases stayed unmatched. Germline V CDR1 and CDR2: SQVTM, ANQGSEA. The CDR3 length is 14 residues. The CDR3 coding sequence is TGCAGCGTTGTATCGTCCGGACAGGTCTACGAGCAGTACTTC. As protein: CSVVSSGQVYEQYF.

This chain links TRBV13 with TRBJ1-3; the D is unclear. With 5 bases removed from V and 0 bases from J, the gap between germline ends came to 8 bases. The CDR3 sequence is 14 residues long. Germline CDR1 and CDR2: PRHDT and FYEKMQ (reference sequence). The CDR3 region is CASSPMGSGNTIYF. The DNA for the CDR3 is TGTGCCAGCAGCCCCATGGGCTCTGGAAACACCATATATTTT.

This clone was recorded only once. Germline and junction disagree at one end, which may indicate a read error. The J gene is TRBJ2-5, the V gene TRBV7-2; D call uncertain. This CDR3 contains 11 residues. CDR1 is SGHTA, CDR2 FQGNSA, per germline. CDR3 sequence: CASSLVGRPDF. For the CDR3, the DNA is TGTGCCAGCAGCTTAGTGGGTCGTCCAGACTTC. The full variable domain, with the rest looked up from reference TRBV7-2 and TRBJ2-5, is GAGVSQSPSNKVTEKGKDVELRCDPISGHTALYWYRQSLGQGLEFLIYFQGNSAPDKSGLPSDRFSAERTGGSVSTLTIQRTQQEDSAVYLCASSLVGRPDFGPGTRLLVL.

V is TRBV5-4 and J is TRBJ1-2; D unclear. The V end lost 5 bases, the J end lost 8 bases, and 22 bases lay between the germline ends. This CDR3 is 15 amino acids long. Per germline, CDR1 SGHNT and CDR2 YYREEE (reference sequence). The CDR3, as DNA: TGTGCCAGCAGTCCTCGGACGAGAACTCTGGGGGGCTACACCTTC. Amino acid sequence: CASSPRTRTLGGYTF.

This clone was detected only a few times. The chain links TRBV19 to TRBJ1-4; D not resolved. Germline-derived CDR1 and CDR2 are LNHDA and SQIVND (reference sequence). The CDR3 contains 20 residues. Trimming pared 4 bases from V and 5 bases from J, leaving 29 bases between. The CDR3 spells CASSKMRLAEPEFYNEKLFF. CDR3 DNA: TGTGCCAGTAGTAAGATGCGTTTGGCGGAACCCGAATTCTACAATGAAAAACTGTTTTTT. Full variable domain (outside the CDR3, taken from reference TRBV19 and TRBJ1-4): DGGITQSPKYLFRKEGQNVTLSCEQNLNHDAMYWYRQDPGQGLRLIYYSQIVNDFQKGDIAEGYSVSREKKESFPLTVTSAQKNPTAFYLCASSKMRLAEPEFYNEKLFFGSGTQLSVL.

By sample share, this clone is medium-sized. The chain has TRBV19 and TRBJ2-1, with TRBD2 matching over 15 bases. Trimming cost V 6 bases and J 12 bases; bases outside gene matches: 9. The CDR3 is 15 amino acids. Germline values: CDR1 LNHDA, CDR2 SQIVND (reference sequence). The CDR3 sequence: CASSPRTSGGVTQFF. For the CDR3, the DNA is TGTGCCAGTAGCCCCCGGACTAGCGGGGGGGTTACGCAGTTCTTC.

This chain's CDR3 is CASSLLEPQLSSQYF. In DNA form, the CDR3 reads TGTGCCAGCAGCTTATTAGAACCGCAGCTTTCGTCCCAGTACTTC. The gene calls are TRBV7-6 and TRBJ2-5, with D unclear. There are 15 residues in the CDR3. CDR1 and CDR2 from the germline V gene are SGHVS and FNYEAQ. The germline V and J ends were trimmed by 2 bases and 9 bases, with 19 bases remaining between them.

This clone is labeled as large. The chain has TRBV23-1 and TRBJ1-2; 9 positions agree with TRBD1. TRBV23-1 is flagged as an ORF with uncertain function. The CDR3 spans 15 residues. J was trimmed by 5 bases and V by 0 bases; bases with no gene match: 4. CDR3 sequence (DNA): TGCGCCAGCAGTCAATCCACAGGGGGCCTGTATGGCTACACCTTC. Translated, it gives CASSQSTGGLYGYTF.

By share, this clone counts as medium-sized. This rearrangement joins TRBV4-2 to TRBJ1-2; 7 nucleotides match TRBD1. With V trimmed by 2 bases and J by 6 bases, 12 bases remained unmatched. The germline CDR1 and CDR2 sequences are LGHNA and YNFKEQ. The CDR3 extends over 16 amino acids. The CDR3 DNA is TGTGCCAGCAGCCAACCATTATCACGGACAGGAGATGGCTACACCTTC. It yields the protein CASSQPLSRTGDGYTF.

The rearrangement uses TRBV6-5 and TRBJ2-7; D ambiguous. Germline V gene sequence: CDR1 MNHEY, CDR2 SVGAGI. This CDR3 is built from 11 residues. The ends were cut back, 5 bases at V and 1 base at J, with 3 bases in the middle. The CDR3 bases are TGTGCCAGCAGTCCTTCCTACGAGCAGTACTTC. Protein product: CASSPSYEQYF.

As DNA, the CDR3 is TGTGCCAGCAGCTCTGGGCCCAGGGCGACCACCGGGGAGCTGTTTTTT. Its protein product is CASSSGPRATTGELFF. The chain couples TRBV4-2 to TRBJ2-2; a weak D match, TRBD1 (5 bases). Trimming left V 5 bases short and J 4 bases short, with 17 bases between. This CDR3 contains 16 residues. Per germline, CDR1 LGHNA and CDR2 YNFKEQ.